The 24 T cell receptor beta chains below all came from one sample that was sequenced in a study of T-cell reconstitution after alpha-beta-depleted transplantation in children. Researchers prepared the TCRbeta library using unique molecular identifiers, the study reports. TCRdb re-analysed the PCR reads in MiXCR, keeping a single row per CDR3 protein. The table includes around 25,000 distinct CDR3 sequences, over 15% detected once. The starting material was PBMCs, mostly from graft donor cells, obtained 60 days after TCRalphabeta/CD19-depleted stem cell transplant. These receptors came from a male patient aged 2-10 years who had a stem cell transplant for acute lymphoblastic leukemia, so the T cells may come from the graft donor.

The CDR3 loop reads CASSQAHESSGANVLTF. CDR3 DNA sequence: TGCGCCAGCAGCCAAGCCCACGAAAGCTCTGGGGCCAACGTCCTGACTTTC. The chain links TRBV4-3 to TRBJ2-6; D is unresolved. Germline V CDR1 and CDR2: LGHNA, YSLEER. The CDR3 has 17 residues. V was pared by 1 base and J by 0 bases, with 10 bases between.

This clonotype appeared many times. The chain joins TRBV7-9 to TRBJ2-1; the D is unclear. The CDR3 totals 13 residues. V was cut by 3 bases and J by 4 bases, with 7 bases left in between. The germline V gene has CDR1 SEHNR and CDR2 FQNEAQ (reference sequence). CDR3 amino acids: CASSFGRYNEQFF. The CDR3, as DNA: TGTGCCAGCAGCTTTGGAAGGTACAATGAGCAGTTCTTC. The whole variable domain, remainder taken from reference TRBV7-9 and TRBJ2-1, is DTGVSQNPRHKITKRGQNVTFRCDPISEHNRLYWYRQTLGQGPEFLTYFQNEAQLEKSRLLSDRFSAERPKGSFSTLEIQRTEQGDSAMYLCASSFGRYNEQFFGPGTRLTVL.

For this clonotype: This may come from a read error, since a much larger clone is one base off. DNA for the CDR3: TGTGCCAGCAGAGTGACAGGGTTCGAGCAGTACGTC. The encoded protein is CASRVTGFEQYV. V and J are TRBV2 and TRBJ2-7, with TRBD1 identical over 7 bases. V gave up 6 bases and J gave up 6 bases; unmatched junction bases: 5. The germline V gene has CDR1 SNHLY and CDR2 FYNNEI. CDR3 length: 12 amino acids.

This clonotype was observed a few times. V gene TRBV5-4 combines with J gene TRBJ2-4; 8 bases agree with TRBD2. Germline assignment: CDR1 SGHNT and CDR2 YYREEE (reference sequence). The CDR3 totals 18 residues. With 3 bases clipped from V and 0 bases from J, the junction kept 11 bases outside the gene matches. CDR3: CASSSGVAGPSAKNIQYF. CDR3 sequence (DNA): TGTGCCAGCAGCTCCGGCGTAGCGGGGCCCTCAGCCAAAAACATTCAGTACTTC.

In this sample, this clonotype turned up many times. This rearrangement joins TRBV15 to TRBJ2-1; 9 nucleotides line up with TRBD2. V was clipped by 1 base and J by 9 bases; unmatched bases: 10. This CDR3 spans 16 amino acids. CDR1 is LNHNV, CDR2 YYDKDF, per germline (reference sequence). The DNA for the CDR3 is TGTGCCACCAGCAGAGTACCTCGCGGGGGGGCTAGTGAGCAGTTCTTC. Its translation: CATSRVPRGGASEQFF.

V usage is TRBV15 and J usage is TRBJ2-1, with 12 bases that match TRBD1. The CDR3 consists of 14 residues. Germline V lookup: CDR1 LNHNV, CDR2 YYDKDF (reference sequence). Trimming cost V 3 bases and J 9 bases; bases outside gene matches: 3. In nucleotides, the CDR3 is TGTGCCACCAGCAGTGGGGACAGGGGGCTTGAGCAGTTCTTC. The encoded protein is CATSSGDRGLEQFF.

V is TRBV3-1 and J is TRBJ2-3, with TRBD1 matching 10 bases. Losses at the gene ends were 1 base for V and 1 base for J; bases not matched to a gene: 14. Germline V gives CDR1 LGHDT, CDR2 YNNKEL (reference sequence). The CDR3 runs 20 residues. This CDR3 reads CASSQADGQGESPGTDTQYF. In DNA form, the CDR3 reads TGTGCCAGCAGCCAAGCCGACGGACAGGGGGAATCTCCTGGCACAGATACGCAGTATTTT.

This clonotype was detected many times. V usage is TRBV28 and J usage is TRBJ1-2; 7 bases are shared with TRBD1. Germline V gene data show CDR1 as MDHEN and CDR2 as SYDVKM. This CDR3 comprises 14 residues. After removal of 5 bases from V and 8 bases from J, the junction contained 11 bases not matched to a gene. For the CDR3, the DNA is TGTGCCAGCAGTCCGGGACAGCGTCCCTTAGGCTACACCTTC. This sequence encodes CASSPGQRPLGYTF.

The table lists this clonotype with many counts. The chain has TRBV29-1 and TRBJ2-7; 8 nucleotides match TRBD1. V gave up 4 bases and J gave up 4 bases; unmatched junction bases: 9. The V gene's germline CDR1 is SQVTM and CDR2 ANQGSEA. The CDR3 loop spans 14 amino acids. DNA of the CDR3: TGCAGCGTTGTGTTCCGCCAGGGGGCTTACGAGCAGTACTTC. Its protein product is CSVVFRQGAYEQYF.

This clonotype was observed many times. V gene TRBV5-1 combines with J gene TRBJ2-1; perhaps TRBD2 as D (6 bases). From germline, CDR1 is SGHRS and CDR2 YFSETQ. The ends were cut back, 9 bases at V and 2 bases at J, with 12 bases in the middle. The CDR3 loop spans 13 amino acids. For the CDR3, the DNA is TGCGCCACCTCCTTAGCGGCCTACAATGAGCAGTTCTTC. Amino acids: CATSLAAYNEQFF.

This clonotype was picked up one time. CDR3 region: CASSPLAGINNEQFF. CDR3 in DNA: TGTGCCAGCTCACCATTAGCGGGAATAAACAATGAGCAGTTCTTC. The V gene is TRBV18, the J gene TRBJ2-1; 8 bases match TRBD2. V dropped 2 bases and J dropped 5; count of bases not matched to a gene: 5. CDR3 size: 15 residues. Germline V gives CDR1 KGHSH, CDR2 LQKENI.

The chain joins TRBV20-1 to TRBJ2-5, with TRBD2 matching over 8 bases. This CDR3 comprises 12 residues. The V and J ends lost 5 bases and 4 bases, in that order; junction bases with no gene match: 3. The germline gives CDR1 DFQATT, CDR2 SNEGSKA (reference sequence). The CDR3 DNA reads as TGCAGTGCTTCGACTAGCGCAGAGACCCAGTACTTC. It specifies CSASTSAETQYF.

V usage is TRBV10-3 and J usage is TRBJ1-5, with a weak D call TRBD1 (5 bases). Trimming shortened V by 6 bases and J by 7 bases, and 13 bases separated the two germline ends. This CDR3 is built from 13 residues. Germline values: CDR1 ENHRY, CDR2 SYGVKD. As DNA, the CDR3 is TGTGCCATCAGAGTCCCCACAGGCCAGCCCCAGCATTTT. Its translation: CAIRVPTGQPQHF.

The CDR3 loop reads CASRGALSYNEQFF. The CDR3 nucleotides are TGTGCCAGCAGGGGTGCACTATCTTACAATGAGCAGTTCTTC. This chain joins TRBV28 and TRBJ2-1; no clear D. The CDR3 spans 14 residues. CDR1 is MDHEN, CDR2 SYDVKM, per germline. The ends were cut back, 6 bases at V and 4 bases at J, with 13 bases in the middle.

The chain combines TRBV6-1 with TRBJ2-3; 9 positions match TRBD1. CDR3 length: 14 amino acids. J lost 3 bases, V lost 5 bases, and 3 bases had no gene match. CDR1 is MNHNS and CDR2 is SASEGT in the germline V gene. Written as DNA, the CDR3 is TGTGCCAGCAGTCCGGGACAGGGTACAGATACGCAGTATTTT. It codes for CASSPGQGTDTQYF.

This clonotype was picked up many times. V gene TRBV5-1 combines with J gene TRBJ2-7; a weak D match, TRBD1 (6 bases). V lost 3 bases and J lost 3, with 10 bases in between. CDR3 length equals 13 residues. Germline V gives CDR1 SGHRS, CDR2 YFSETQ. The CDR3 DNA reads TGCGCCAGCAGCTCCCTCAGGGGCTACGAGCAGTACTTC. It encodes CASSSLRGYEQYF.

The chain links TRBV4-3 to TRBJ2-3; 14 nucleotides align to TRBD2. This CDR3 has 16 residues. The germline V gene encodes CDR1 LGHNA and CDR2 YSLEER. V trimming: 4 bases; J trimming: 5 bases; junction bases outside the gene matches: 5. Written as DNA, the CDR3 is TGCGCCAGCAGCCCTGCTGGGACTAGCGGGAGAGATACGCAGTATTTT. It codes for CASSPAGTSGRDTQYF.

The table lists this clonotype with many counts. This chain uses TRBV20-1 with TRBJ2-1; 8 bases agree with TRBD2. V dropped 6 bases and J dropped 8; count of bases not matched to a gene: 9. Per the germline V gene, CDR1 is DFQATT and CDR2 is SNEGSKA (reference sequence). The CDR3 consists of 13 residues. Here the CDR3 reads CSAGAGAPDEQFF. The CDR3 region has the DNA TGCAGTGCCGGAGCGGGGGCCCCCGATGAGCAGTTCTTC.

This clonotype was counted many times. The rearrangement joins TRBV20-1 to TRBJ2-4; D is possibly TRBD1 (6 bases). There are 12 residues in the CDR3. Germline CDR1 and CDR2: DFQATT and SNEGSKA (reference sequence). V was clipped by 2 bases and J by 12 bases, with 14 bases between them. Here the CDR3 reads CSARWSGASQYF. CDR3 nucleotides: TGCAGTGCTAGATGGTCAGGGGCGAGTCAGTACTTC.

In its sample, this clonotype was seen many times. The rearrangement uses TRBV20-1 and TRBJ1-6, with no clear D. CDR3 length: 16 residues. V was clipped by 0 bases and J by 3 bases, with 12 bases between them. Germline V CDR1 and CDR2: DFQATT, SNEGSKA (reference sequence). CDR3 amino acids: CSARDGGRDYNSPLHF. The CDR3 DNA sequence: TGCAGTGCTAGAGATGGTGGCAGAGACTATAATTCACCCCTCCACTTT.

This sequence joins TRBV14 and TRBJ2-5, with D possibly being TRBD1 (6 bases). Per the germline V gene, CDR1 is SGHDN and CDR2 is FVKESK. This CDR3 has 17 residues. V lost 4 bases to trimming and J lost 1 base, with 19 bases between them. CDR3 region: CASSPQVDRLGQETQYF. CDR3 nucleotide sequence: TGTGCCAGCAGCCCGCAAGTCGACAGGTTGGGCCAAGAGACCCAGTACTTC.

The gene calls are TRBV7-6 and TRBJ2-5; the match to TRBD2 covers 8 bases. V dropped 5 bases and J dropped 5; count of bases not matched to a gene: 13. Germline V CDR1 and CDR2: SGHVS, FNYEAQ. This CDR3 contains 16 residues. CDR3 DNA: TGTGCCAGCAGCCAATCGGGGGGGGCGTCACGGGAGACCCAGTACTTC. This sequence encodes CASSQSGGASRETQYF.

The V and J genes are TRBV12-3 or TRBV12-4 and TRBJ1-2; 7 bases fit TRBD1. CDR3 length: 13 residues. V dropped 6 bases and J dropped 7; count of bases not matched to a gene: 8. For the CDR3, the DNA is TGTGCCAGCAGCTACGACAGGGACGTTGGCTACACCTTC. Translating it yields CASSYDRDVGYTF.

This clonotype was recorded at least ten times. The chain is built from TRBV28 and TRBJ2-3, with TRBD2 matching 8 bases. The junction had 9 bases not matched to a gene; V was cut back by 4 bases and J by 9 bases. The CDR3 covers 14 residues. Germline loops: CDR1 MDHEN, CDR2 SYDVKM. CDR3 nucleotide sequence: TGTGCCAGCAGTTCGGCCGGCGGGAGGAACACGCAGTATTTT. The encoded protein is CASSSAGGRNTQYF. Supplemented by reference TRBV28 and TRBJ2-3, the full variable domain reads DVKVTQSSRYLVKRTGEKVFLECVQDMDHENMFWYRQDPGLGLRLIYFSYDVKMKEKGDIPEGYSVSREKKERFSLILESASTNQTSMYLCASSSAGGRNTQYFGPGTRLTVL.